The 23 T cell receptor beta chains below all came from one sample that was sequenced in a study of blood T cell repertoires in COVID-19. Sequencing was performed with immunoSEQ multiplex PCR; in TCRdb, only in-frame clones are kept and a portion is missing. The sample lists approximately 24,000 clones; over 80% were seen once. Sequenced: peripheral blood. The receptors stem from a human donor with active COVID-19. The donor label of this sample is uncertain.

This clone was observed a few times. The chain recombines TRBV19 with TRBJ1-2; 8 bases are a match to TRBD1. The CDR3 spans 16 residues. Trimming took 4 bases from V and 1 from J; bases not matched to a gene: 8. Germline V lookup: CDR1 LNHDA, CDR2 SQIVND (reference sequence). The DNA for the CDR3 is TGTGCCAGTAGTAGGGAGACAGGGGAATATAACTATGGCTACACCTTC. Translated, it gives CASSRETGEYNYGYTF.

The rearrangement joins TRBV9 to TRBJ2-5; TRBD2 matches 8 bases. The ends lost 0 bases at V and 1 base at J; junction bases unmatched: 5. This CDR3 has 16 residues. CDR1 and CDR2 from the germline V gene are SGDLS and YYNGEE. The CDR3 spells CASSVGGLGLQETQYF. The CDR3 DNA is TGTGCCAGCAGCGTAGGGGGACTAGGGCTCCAAGAGACCCAGTACTTC.

The chain carries TRBV28 and TRBJ1-2; TRBD1 might be the D (5 bases). This CDR3 region has 13 residues. Trimming took off 3 bases at V and 2 bases at J, with 7 bases between the two ends. Germline CDR1 reads MDHEN; CDR2 reads SYDVKM. The CDR3 sequence: CASSFSGNYGYTF. DNA of the CDR3: TGTGCCAGCAGTTTTTCAGGGAACTATGGCTACACCTTC.

The chain uses TRBV7-6 and TRBJ2-3, with a possible D match to TRBD1 (6 bases). The CDR3 totals 15 residues. The V gene's germline CDR1 is SGHVS and CDR2 FNYEAQ. Trimming shortened V by 5 bases and J by 0 bases, and 12 bases separated the two germline ends. The CDR3 DNA reads TGTGCCAGCAGCCAGGGGCCTCCCAGCACAGATACGCAGTATTTT. Encoded protein: CASSQGPPSTDTQYF.

The chain employs TRBV29-1 and TRBJ1-4; possible D gene TRBD1, 5 bases. The CDR3 consists of 13 residues. The V gene lost 4 bases and the J gene lost 5 bases, with 11 bases spanning the gap. CDR1 SQVTM and CDR2 ANQGSEA come from the germline V gene. CDR3 in amino acids: CSVALGVNEKLFF. In nucleotides, the CDR3 is TGCAGCGTTGCGCTAGGGGTAAATGAAAAACTGTTTTTT. Full variable domain (outside the CDR3, taken from reference TRBV29-1 and TRBJ1-4): SAVISQKPSRDICQRGTSLTIQCQVDSQVTMMFWYRQQPGQSLTLIATANQGSEATYESGFVIDKFPISRPNLTFSTLTVSNMSPEDSSIYLCSVALGVNEKLFFGSGTQLSVL.

This clone was picked up one time. The gene calls are TRBV2 and TRBJ2-5; TRBD2 aligns across 15 bases. This CDR3 is 16 amino acids long. The V gene's germline CDR1 is SNHLY and CDR2 FYNNEI. V dropped 6 bases and J dropped 7; count of bases not matched to a gene: 9. CDR3 sequence: CASSPGTSGGRGTQYF. CDR3 nucleotides: TGTGCCAGCAGCCCCGGGACTAGCGGGGGGAGGGGGACCCAGTACTTC.

This sequence joins TRBV6-6 and TRBJ2-7; possibly TRBD2 for D (6 bases). CDR3 size: 13 residues. Trimming took 5 bases from V and 3 from J, leaving 11 bases between them. CDR1 and CDR2 from the germline V gene are MNHNY and SVGAGI (reference sequence). The CDR3 is CASSRPGGYEQYF. Written as DNA, the CDR3 is TGTGCCAGCAGTCGTCCCGGGGGCTACGAGCAGTACTTC.

The chain carries TRBV7-3 and TRBJ2-1; 7 nucleotides line up with TRBD2. Per germline, CDR1 SGHTA and CDR2 FQGTGA. This CDR3 is built from 16 residues. J lost 1 base, V lost 1 base, and 4 bases had no gene match. CDR3 amino acids: CASSLNAGESYNEQFF. In DNA form, the CDR3 reads TGTGCCAGCAGCTTAAACGCGGGGGAGTCCTACAATGAGCAGTTCTTC.

J is TRBJ2-4 and V is TRBV6-6; tentative D call: TRBD2 (6 bases). Germline V lookup: CDR1 MNHNY, CDR2 SVGAGI (reference sequence). CDR3 size: 17 residues. The V and J ends lost 5 bases and 2 bases respectively, with 19 bases between them. In DNA form, the CDR3 reads TGTGCCAGCAGTCTGTCCGGGGGTGGAGGGTCCAAAAACATTCAGTACTTC. Its protein is CASSLSGGGGSKNIQYF.

This clone has just a few counts. At the DNA level, this CDR3 is encoded by other sequences in the same sample as well. This sequence joins TRBV19 and TRBJ1-3; D is possibly TRBD1 (6 bases). CDR3 length: 12 residues. With 9 bases removed from V and 4 bases from J, the gap between germline ends came to 10 bases. Germline values: CDR1 LNHDA, CDR2 SQIVND (reference sequence). The CDR3 here is CASNTGGNTIYF. CDR3 nucleotide sequence: TGTGCCAGCAACACAGGGGGAAACACCATATATTTT.

CDR3 in amino acids: CASAGDSSSPLHF. In DNA, the CDR3 is TGTGCCAGCGCGGGGGACTCCAGTTCACCCCTCCACTTT. This chain joins TRBV7-9 and TRBJ1-6; tentatively, D is TRBD1 (5 bases). Germline V lookup: CDR1 SEHNR, CDR2 FQNEAQ (reference sequence). The CDR3 is made up of 13 amino acids. Between the trimmed V and J ends, which lost 8 bases and 9 bases, there was a span of 14 bases.

On this clone itself: Compared with germline, one end of the junction differs, possibly owing to a read error. CDR3 protein: CASSLVMSGQETQYF. The CDR3 nucleotides read TGTGCTAGCAGCTTAGTTATGTCGGGGCAAGAGACCCAGTACTTC. The V and J genes are TRBV7-7 and TRBJ2-5, with a tentative D call TRBD2 (5 bases). The CDR3 is 15 amino acids. Germline loops: CDR1 SSHAT, CDR2 FNYEAQ (reference sequence).

V and J are TRBV15 and TRBJ2-7; TRBD1 might be the D (5 bases). CDR1 LNHNV and CDR2 YYDKDF come from the germline V gene (reference sequence). V was trimmed by 1 base and J by 4 bases, leaving 17 bases between them. This CDR3 is 16 amino acids long. The CDR3 loop is CATSRGGAGNQYEQYF. The CDR3 nucleotides are TGTGCCACCAGCAGAGGGGGCGCAGGTAACCAATACGAGCAGTACTTC.

This chain uses TRBV18 with TRBJ1-1; no firm D call. CDR1 and CDR2 from the germline V gene are KGHSH and LQKENI. The CDR3 spans 15 residues. With 2 bases removed from V and 1 base from J, the gap between germline ends came to 11 bases. The CDR3 protein is CASSPGEEANTEAFF. CDR3 nucleotides: TGTGCCAGCTCACCAGGGGAGGAGGCGAACACTGAAGCTTTCTTT. The complete variable domain, with remaining parts taken from reference TRBV18 and TRBJ1-1, reads NAGVMQNPRHLVRRRGQEARLRCSPMKGHSHVYWYRQLPEEGLKFMVYLQKENIIDESGMPKERFSAEFPKEGPSILRIQQVVRGDSAAYFCASSPGEEANTEAFFGQGTRLTVV.

The chain recombines TRBV11-2 with TRBJ2-7, with a weak D call TRBD2 (6 bases). The CDR3 consists of 14 residues. Trimming removed 6 bases from V and 2 bases from J, with 14 bases in between. Germline CDR1 and CDR2: SGHAT and FQNNGV. CDR3 nucleotide sequence: TGTGCCAGCAGGCGAGGGACTCGTGCCTACGAGCAGTACTTC. This translates into CASRRGTRAYEQYF.

This sequence joins TRBV11-2 and TRBJ2-1; D is possibly TRBD2 (5 bases). The CDR3 extends over 14 amino acids. Germline CDR1 is SGHAT and CDR2 is FQNNGV. Trimming shortened V by 1 base and J by 6 bases, and 10 bases separated the two germline ends. The CDR3, as DNA: TGTGCCAGCAGCTTAGGGAGGCGCCCCAATGAGCAGTTCTTC. This translates into CASSLGRRPNEQFF.

The chain is built from TRBV3-1 (or the pseudogene TRBV3-2) and TRBJ1-2; D remains ambiguous. Trimming shortened V by 0 bases and J by 3 bases, and 11 bases separated the two germline ends. From germline, CDR1 is LGHDT and CDR2 YNNKEL (reference sequence). The CDR3 contains 15 residues. CDR3 amino acids: CASSQDPSGDYGYTF. The CDR3 DNA is TGTGCCAGCAGCCAAGATCCTTCAGGTGACTATGGCTACACCTTC.

The chain has TRBV28 and TRBJ1-6, with D maybe TRBD1 (6 bases). V was clipped by 2 bases and J by 7 bases, with 15 bases between them. Germline CDR1 and CDR2: MDHEN and SYDVKM. The CDR3 totals 16 residues. The CDR3 coding sequence is TGTGCCAGCAGTTTAGACAGGATTTTGCCAAATTCACCCCTCCACTTT. Its translation is CASSLDRILPNSPLHF.

This chain uses TRBV18 with TRBJ2-7, with 10 bases that match TRBD1. This CDR3 has 14 amino acids. Unmatched junction bases numbered 3, after V lost 5 bases and J lost 2 bases. Germline assignment: CDR1 KGHSH and CDR2 LQKENI. In DNA form, the CDR3 reads TGTGCCAGCTCATCGGGACAGGGGACCTACGAGCAGTACTTC. Its protein is CASSSGQGTYEQYF.

The rearrangement joins TRBV6-1 to TRBJ1-2; D is uncertain. From germline, CDR1 is MNHNS and CDR2 SASEGT. The CDR3 is made up of 15 amino acids. Trimming stripped 0 bases from V and 0 bases from J, with 8 bases between. CDR3 in amino acids: CASSEAPGTNYGYTF. DNA for the CDR3: TGTGCCAGCAGTGAAGCGCCGGGTACTAACTATGGCTACACCTTC.

The V gene is TRBV11-2, the J gene TRBJ2-5; 8 bases are shared with TRBD2. CDR3 length equals 15 residues. Trimming took 3 bases from V and 0 from J; bases not matched to a gene: 3. Germline CDR1 reads SGHAT; CDR2 reads FQNNGV. The CDR3 DNA is TGTGCCAGCAGCTTTGGACTAGCAGACCAAGAGACCCAGTACTTC. Residues: CASSFGLADQETQYF.

This clone came up once. CDR3 in DNA: TGTGCCATGGGACTAGCGGGAGAGGTCGGGGAGCTGTTTTTT. Protein product: CAMGLAGEVGELFF. The chain joins TRBV10-3 to TRBJ2-2, with 14 positions matching TRBD2. After removal of 9 bases from V and 7 bases from J, the junction contained 4 bases not matched to a gene. The germline gives CDR1 ENHRY, CDR2 SYGVKD. The CDR3 consists of 14 residues.

The chain employs TRBV3-1 (or the pseudogene TRBV3-2) and TRBJ2-7; TRBD2 matches 9 bases. Trimming removed 4 bases from V and 4 bases from J; junction bases left unmatched: 8. The CDR3 is 15 amino acids. Germline V lookup: CDR1 LGHDT, CDR2 YNNKEL (reference sequence). The DNA of the CDR3 is TGTGCCAGCAGCCCCCCGGGACTAGCCGTATACGAGCAGTACTTC. Its translation is CASSPPGLAVYEQYF.